The entry below describes one TCR beta chain. This CDR3 is 15 amino acids long. J was trimmed by 6 bases and V by 4 bases; bases with no gene match: 9. This sample stems from a study of blood T cell repertoires in COVID-19. Authors' data handling: Nucleated cell number was recorded as an estimate derived from reference gene primer amplification. The protocol was immunoSEQ multiplex PCR, while the TCRdb copy is restricted to in-frame clones and leaves out a portion. V and J calls and clone size are given by that table; D and trimming were obtained from the DNA. Found here are about 270,000 clones, around four fifths of them singletons; the top ten hold about 4%.

Sequencing input: peripheral blood. The clonotype was recovered from a woman aged 50 to 60 with active or convalescent COVID-19. J is TRBJ1-5 and V is TRBV23-1, with 7 bases matching TRBD1. TRBV23-1 is identified as an open reading frame with a role that is uncertain. CDR3 sequence reads: CASSRRDRRGQPQHF. The CDR3, as DNA: TGCGCCAGCAGTCGCCGGGACAGACGGGGTCAGCCCCAGCATTTT.